Below, 30 T cell receptor beta chains from the same sample are listed, as sequenced in a study of regulatory T cells in long-lasting Graves disease. CDR3-region Arm-PCR and iRepertoire HTBI primers produced the TCR beta libraries. A single record per CDR3 protein comes from TCRdb applying MiXCR to the multiplex PCR reads. The table has fewer than 550,000 distinct CDR3 sequences, about 16% seen once. Time point of the sample: newly diagnosed GD, antithyroid drugs for less than 3 months. With RNA extracted from PBMCs as input, the TCR library was made. A further study also used this sample, focusing on T cells in Graves' hyperthyroidism and ophthalmopathy.

This specimen was peripheral blood mononuclear cells (PBMCs), taken at new diagnosis, from a patient treated with antithyroid drugs. The receptors come from a woman aged 18-29 years with Graves disease.

This clonotype was detected many times. V is TRBV27 and J is TRBJ2-1; TRBD2 matches 7 bases. The CDR3 totals 11 residues. The V gene end was trimmed by 4 bases and the J gene end by 12 bases; junction bases not matched to a gene: 3. Germline lookup yields CDR1 MNHEY and CDR2 SMNVEV (reference sequence). CDR3 sequence reads: CASSSPSGQFF. Written as DNA, the CDR3 is TGTGCCAGCAGTTCTCCTAGCGGGCAGTTCTTC.

This clonotype was picked up one time. A single base separates this from a much larger clone, so it may be a read error. V gene TRBV3-1 combines with J gene TRBJ1-5; no clear D gene. The germline V and J ends were trimmed by 1 base and 1 base, with 8 bases remaining between them. CDR3 length: 15 amino acids. Germline CDR1 LGHDT, CDR2 YNNKEL (reference sequence). CDR3 sequence reads: CASSQAEGSNQPQHF. For the CDR3, the DNA is TGTGCCAGCAGCCAAGCGGAGGGAAGCAATCAGCCCCAGCATTTT.

In this sample, this clonotype turned up many times. This chain uses TRBV20-1 with TRBJ2-5; D is undetermined. V was shortened by 0 bases and J by 5 bases, with 10 bases between the two germline ends. The germline V gene has CDR1 DFQATT and CDR2 SNEGSKA (reference sequence). The CDR3 has 13 amino acids. The CDR3 sequence is CSARDTITETQYF. The CDR3 DNA reads TGCAGTGCTAGAGATACTATTACGGAGACCCAGTACTTC.

The sample holds many counts of this clonotype. This chain joins TRBV28 and TRBJ1-4, with D tentatively TRBD1 (6 bases). This CDR3 is built from 17 residues. Germline V gene lookup returns CDR1 MDHEN and CDR2 SYDVKM. Trimming removed 2 bases at V and 0 bases at J, with 13 bases between. This CDR3 reads CASSLVQGMATNEKLFF. CDR3 coding DNA: TGTGCCAGCAGTTTAGTCCAGGGGATGGCAACTAATGAAAAACTGTTTTTT. The full variable domain, in which reference TRBV28 and TRBJ1-4 provide the parts outside the CDR3, is DVKVTQSSRYLVKRTGEKVFLECVQDMDHENMFWYRQDPGLGLRLIYFSYDVKMKEKGDIPEGYSVSREKKERFSLILESASTNQTSMYLCASSLVQGMATNEKLFFGSGTQLSVL.

The CDR3 DNA reads TGTGCCATCAGTGATTTTTCGCCAGGAAATAGCAATCAGCCCCAGCATTTT. Its protein is CAISDFSPGNSNQPQHF. V gene TRBV10-3 combines with J gene TRBJ1-5; the D is unclear. Trimming took 3 bases from V and 0 from J, leaving 15 bases between them. This CDR3 has 17 amino acids. Per germline, CDR1 ENHRY and CDR2 SYGVKD.

This clonotype occurred a few times. The rearrangement joins TRBV4-3 to TRBJ2-5; 10 bases line up with TRBD1. The trim removed 0 bases at V and 7 bases at J, leaving 8 bases unmatched. CDR1 and CDR2 from the germline V gene are LGHNA and YSLEER. CDR3 length: 16 amino acids. CDR3 loop: CASSQDQTGGLGTQYF. For the CDR3, the DNA is TGCGCCAGCAGCCAAGATCAGACAGGGGGCTTGGGGACCCAGTACTTC.

This clonotype has only a few counts. This rearrangement joins TRBV25-1 to TRBJ2-3, with a tentative D call TRBD2 (6 bases). The V gene lost 11 bases and the J gene lost 2 bases, with 11 bases spanning the gap. This CDR3 contains 12 residues. Germline V gene data show CDR1 as MGHDK and CDR2 as SYGVNS. This chain's CDR3 is CAVGGTTDTQYF. CDR3 nucleotides: TGTGCCGTGGGCGGGACCACAGATACGCAGTATTTT.

This clonotype has ten or more counts. In nucleotides, the CDR3 is TGTGCCAGCAGTAAACAGGGTCGCTCCTACGAGCAGTACTTC. Protein sequence: CASSKQGRSYEQYF. This chain connects TRBV28 to TRBJ2-7, with D maybe TRBD1 (6 bases). V lost 5 bases to trimming and J lost 0 bases, with 11 bases between them. CDR3 length: 14 residues. The germline gives CDR1 MDHEN, CDR2 SYDVKM. The entire variable domain, with the rest obtained from reference TRBV28 and TRBJ2-7, is as follows: DVKVTQSSRYLVKRTGEKVFLECVQDMDHENMFWYRQDPGLGLRLIYFSYDVKMKEKGDIPEGYSVSREKKERFSLILESASTNQTSMYLCASSKQGRSYEQYFGPGTRLTVT.

The genes are TRBV9 and TRBJ2-1, with TRBD2 matching 10 bases. With V trimmed by 6 bases and J by 0 bases, 3 bases remained unmatched. CDR3 size: 15 residues. The germline V gene has CDR1 SGDLS and CDR2 YYNGEE. CDR3 loop: CASTGLADSYNEQFF. The DNA of the CDR3 is TGTGCCAGCACCGGACTAGCGGACTCCTACAATGAGCAGTTCTTC.

This clonotype was seen a handful of times. At one boundary the junction diverges from the germline segment, which might be a read error. The chain employs TRBV6-1 and TRBJ1-3, with D unresolved. The CDR3 consists of 13 residues. Germline CDR1 reads MNHNS; CDR2 reads SASEGT. CDR3 sequence (DNA): TGTGCCAGCAGTGAGCTATCTGGAACCACCATATATTTT. Translation: CASSELSGTTIYF.

This clonotype has a handful of counts. The V gene is TRBV4-2, the J gene TRBJ2-2; the D gene could be TRBD1 or TRBD2 (5 bases each). The CDR3 runs 16 residues. V was cut by 0 bases and J by 4 bases, with 12 bases left in between. The germline V gene has CDR1 LGHNA and CDR2 YNFKEQ. CDR3 in DNA: TGTGCCAGCAGCCAAGATGATGGGACCATCACCGGGGAGCTGTTTTTT. Translation: CASSQDDGTITGELFF.

This clonotype was picked up many times. The chain is built from TRBV27 and TRBJ2-3; 8 nucleotides match TRBD2. This CDR3 is built from 18 residues. With 7 bases clipped from V and 2 bases from J, the junction kept 17 bases outside the gene matches. CDR1 and CDR2 (germline): MNHEY, SMNVEV (reference sequence). The DNA for the CDR3 is TGTGCCAGCACTAAGAACCTCGGACTAGCTGGTCTCACAGATACGCAGTATTTT. It translates to CASTKNLGLAGLTDTQYF.

V usage is TRBV20-1 and J usage is TRBJ2-7; TRBD2 matches 8 bases. The CDR3 totals 15 residues. V shed 0 bases and J 3 bases; nucleotides not matched to a gene: 7. Germline V gene data show CDR1 as DFQATT and CDR2 as SNEGSKA (reference sequence). This CDR3 is CSARERLAINYEQYF. CDR3 sequence (DNA): TGCAGTGCTAGAGAGCGACTAGCGATAAACTACGAGCAGTACTTC.

This clonotype showed up just a few times. The chain links TRBV5-1 to TRBJ2-5; D may be TRBD2 (6 bases). Germline values: CDR1 SGHRS, CDR2 YFSETQ. This CDR3 comprises 15 residues. Trimming cost V 1 base and J 1 base, with 11 bases left between them. The CDR3 sequence: CASSLMGGGQETQYF. The DNA of the CDR3 is TGCGCCAGCAGCTTGATGGGAGGTGGCCAAGAGACCCAGTACTTC. Full variable domain (rest looked up from reference TRBV5-1 and TRBJ2-5): KAGVTQTPRYLIKTRGQQVTLSCSPISGHRSVSWYQQTPGQGLQFLFEYFSETQRNKGNFPGRFSGRQFSNSRSEMNVSTLELGDSALYLCASSLMGGGQETQYFGPGTRLLVL.

This clonotype appeared many times. The rearrangement links TRBV5-4 to TRBJ2-3, with 14 positions matching TRBD2. The CDR3 consists of 16 residues. Germline-derived CDR1 and CDR2 are SGHNT and YYREEE (reference sequence). V was clipped by 4 bases and J by 4 bases; unmatched bases: 5. CDR3 loop: CASSRLAGGESDTQYF. The CDR3 nucleotides read TGTGCCAGCAGCCGACTAGCGGGAGGGGAATCAGATACGCAGTATTTT.

This clonotype has at least ten counts. This sequence joins TRBV28 and TRBJ2-1; D remains unclear. Germline CDR1 reads MDHEN; CDR2 reads SYDVKM. The length of the CDR3 is 13 residues. The ends were cut back, 5 bases at V and 4 bases at J, with 9 bases in the middle. The CDR3 loop reads CASSGFHYNEQFF. CDR3 in DNA: TGTGCCAGCAGTGGGTTTCATTACAATGAGCAGTTCTTC.

This clonotype was recorded many times. The rearrangement links TRBV3-1 to TRBJ1-5; TRBD1 might be the D (6 bases). The CDR3 loop spans 14 amino acids. The germline gives CDR1 LGHDT, CDR2 YNNKEL (reference sequence). V dropped 3 bases and J dropped 3 bases, with 9 bases sitting between them. CDR3 sequence reads: CASSHSGDNQPQHF. The CDR3 DNA is TGTGCCAGCAGCCACTCAGGGGACAATCAGCCCCAGCATTTT.

This clonotype has ten or more counts. V gene TRBV5-8 combines with J gene TRBJ1-1, with D unclear. CDR1 is SGHTS and CDR2 is YDEGEE in the germline V gene. Trimming removed 3 bases at V and 1 base at J, with 7 bases between. The CDR3 contains 13 residues. The CDR3 DNA reads TGTGCCAGCAGCTCGACACCGAACACTGAAGCTTTCTTT. This gives the protein CASSSTPNTEAFF.

This clonotype was recorded many times. The gene calls are TRBV28 and TRBJ2-1; D possibly uses TRBD1 or TRBD2 (5 bases each). This CDR3 spans 12 amino acids. V was shortened by 5 bases and J by 12 bases, with 14 bases between the two germline ends. Germline values: CDR1 MDHEN, CDR2 SYDVKM. In DNA, the CDR3 is TGTGCCAGCAGTATCTTGGGGGAGAGGCAGTTCTTC. Protein product: CASSILGERQFF.

V usage is TRBV7-2 and J usage is TRBJ2-3; 8 bases agree with TRBD1. Germline CDR1 SGHTA, CDR2 FQGNSA. The CDR3 totals 15 residues. Trimming at V came to 2 bases and at J to 8 bases, leaving 9 bases not matched to a gene. CDR3 in DNA: TGTGCCAGCAGCTTAACAGGGGGGTCGGCGAGTACGCAGTATTTT. This gives the protein CASSLTGGSASTQYF.

This clonotype was seen more than once but under ten times. The chain uses TRBV19 and TRBJ1-1; 8 positions match TRBD1. The CDR3 has 20 amino acids. The V and J ends lost 10 bases and 1 base, in that order; junction bases with no gene match: 26. Germline V lookup: CDR1 LNHDA, CDR2 SQIVND (reference sequence). The CDR3 loop is CATLVGFAGQVVSGNTEAFF. The DNA for the CDR3 is TGTGCCACCCTTGTCGGGTTCGCGGGACAGGTGGTGTCAGGGAACACTGAAGCTTTCTTT.

V gene TRBV7-9 combines with J gene TRBJ2-5, with a tentative D call TRBD2 (5 bases). CDR3 size: 13 residues. V lost 4 bases to trimming and J lost 5 bases, with 11 bases between them. Germline CDR1 is SEHNR and CDR2 is FQNEAQ (reference sequence). As DNA, the CDR3 is TGTGCCAGCAGCTGGCGGGTATCGGAGACCCAGTACTTC. Protein sequence: CASSWRVSETQYF.

This clonotype has at least ten counts. The V and J genes are TRBV20-1 and TRBJ2-7, with a possible D match to TRBD2 (5 bases). V was trimmed by 0 bases and J by 5 bases, leaving 14 bases between them. CDR3 size: 14 residues. The germline V gene has CDR1 DFQATT and CDR2 SNEGSKA (reference sequence). For the CDR3, the DNA is TGCAGTGCTAGAGAAGTGGGGTCCGGGGACGAGCAGTACTTC. Translated, it gives CSAREVGSGDEQYF.

A note on this clonotype: A clone one base away is much larger, so this may be a read error. The gene calls are TRBV30 and TRBJ2-7; 11 bases are shared with TRBD2. The CDR3 covers 16 residues. From germline, CDR1 is GTSNPN and CDR2 SVGIG (reference sequence). J lost 3 bases, V lost 4 bases, and 11 bases had no gene match. CDR3 nucleotides: TGTGCCTGGAACACAGTCATTGGGACTAGCGGCTACGAGCAGTACTTC. Protein: CAWNTVIGTSGYEQYF.

This clonotype was observed at least ten times. This chain links TRBV11-2 with TRBJ2-1, with 8 bases aligning to TRBD2. This CDR3 contains 17 residues. CDR1 SGHAT and CDR2 FQNNGV come from the germline V gene. V lost 4 bases to trimming and J lost 7 bases; unmatched junction nucleotides: 15. CDR3 sequence (DNA): TGTGCCAGCAGCTCCGTTTGGGCGGGAGGTTCTGTAAATGAGCAGTTCTTC. It translates to CASSSVWAGGSVNEQFF.

This chain connects TRBV11-2 to TRBJ2-1; 9 bases are shared with TRBD1. The CDR3 has 14 amino acids. From germline, CDR1 is SGHAT and CDR2 FQNNGV. The junction had 4 bases not matched to a gene; V was cut back by 5 bases and J by 5 bases. This CDR3 reads CASSPTGGDNEQFF. CDR3 sequence (DNA): TGTGCCAGCAGCCCAACAGGGGGCGACAATGAGCAGTTCTTC. The full variable domain, in which reference TRBV11-2 and TRBJ2-1 provide the parts outside the CDR3, is EAGVAQSPRYKIIEKRQSVAFWCNPISGHATLYWYQQILGQGPKLLIQFQNNGVVDDSQLPKDRFSAERLKGVDSTLKIQPAKLEDSAVYLCASSPTGGDNEQFFGPGTRLTVL.

The table lists this clonotype with a few counts. The rearrangement joins TRBV10-3 to TRBJ1-2, with D possibly matching TRBD1 (6 bases). The ends were cut back, 10 bases at V and 0 bases at J, with 12 bases in the middle. Per the germline V gene, CDR1 is ENHRY and CDR2 is SYGVKD. The CDR3 consists of 13 residues. DNA of the CDR3: TGTGCCACCTGGACAGACTCTAACTATGGCTACACCTTC. It is translated as CATWTDSNYGYTF.

The rearrangement joins TRBV7-9 to TRBJ2-2; possible D gene TRBD1, 6 bases. CDR3 length: 15 residues. CDR1 is SEHNR, CDR2 FQNEAQ, per germline (reference sequence). The V end was cut by 6 bases, the J end by 3 bases, with 14 bases between. The CDR3 DNA sequence: TGTGCCAGCAGACCGAGACAGGTCGACACCGGGGAGCTGTTTTTT. Translated, it gives CASRPRQVDTGELFF.

This clonotype was seen ten or more times. This chain links TRBV6-2 or TRBV6-3 with TRBJ2-5; a possible D gene is TRBD1 (6 bases). There are 15 residues in the CDR3. V was shortened by 2 bases and J by 2 bases, with 12 bases between the two germline ends. Germline V gene sequence: CDR1 MNHEY, CDR2 SVGEGT. CDR3 residues: CASSYRGGFQETQYF. The DNA of the CDR3 is TGTGCCAGCAGTTACAGAGGGGGATTTCAAGAGACCCAGTACTTC.

The chain uses TRBV6-5 and TRBJ1-4, with D possibly TRBD1 on 6 matching bases. Germline CDR1 and CDR2: MNHEY and SVGAGI. V dropped 0 bases and J dropped 7 bases, with 15 bases sitting between them. The CDR3 extends over 16 amino acids. CDR3 DNA sequence: TGTGCCAGCAGTTACTCAGGATCCGGGACACCTGAAAAACTGTTTTTT. Protein product: CASSYSGSGTPEKLFF.